This TCR beta chain was identified during a study of T-cell memory formation after mild COVID-19 listed by TCRdb under 2021. At the level of the whole study: Most TCR sequence clusters were specific to one of the two donors. T-cell clones expanding and contracting after mild COVID-19 in a couple of donors were tracked by longitudinal TCRalpha and TCRbeta repertoire sequencing. Two young, previously healthy adult volunteers made up the cohort, one male and one female. What the research found in general, with its limitations: SARS-CoV-2 specificity of the second-wave clones peaking on day 37 was not confirmed. Only a couple of mild cases were covered by the study, and larger cohorts that include severe cases with pre-infection samples were considered necessary. From day 15 to 85, contracting clones showed balanced CD4/CD8 phenotypes, whereas a second wave of clones that expanded from day 15 to 37 leaned towards CD4+. Some responding clones were detected in pre-infection memory, which suggested that pre-existing cross-reactive memory T cells had joined the SARS-CoV-2 response. Contracting CD4+ clones appeared mostly in the CM and EM memory subsets, whereas CD8+ clones were enriched in EMRA.

Ficoll-Paque density gradient centrifugation was used to isolate PBMCs. The trim is 4 bases for V and 4 bases for J, with a gap of 12 bases between the germline ends. Per the germline V gene, LGHNA is the CDR1 and YSLEER is the CDR2. From the cysteine through the phenylalanine, the CDR3 covers 14 amino acids. CDR3 DNA only is kept here, 42 bases in frame from base 1. Reads for this sample came from an Illumina NovaSeq 6000. Using 5'RACE with constant-segment primers, TCRalpha and TCRbeta cDNA libraries were constructed, with sample barcodes and unique molecular identifiers added in the process. Trizol reagent was used to extract RNA from every sample. The libraries were amplified in two PCR steps, and the second step added a second sample barcode and Illumina TruSeq adapters. Sequencing of the libraries was done on an Illumina NovaSeq, producing 2 x 150 bp paired-end reads. Per the source publication's procedure: The reads were demultiplexed and collapsed into UMI-guided consensus sequences using migec v1.2.7. Using mixcr v2.1.11, UMI consensuses were aligned to TRA and TRB V and J templates and then assembled into clonotypes. A clonotype was counted as expanded or contracted only if both edgeR and NoisET called the change significant, with noise models trained on biological replicates. edgeR calls used a false discovery rate-adjusted p below 0.01 and a log2 fold-change threshold of 1. PCA with hierarchical clustering of max-normalized trajectories of the 1000 most abundant clonotypes was used as exploratory dynamics analysis. Each responding clone was given a CD4 or CD8 phenotype based on the CD4+ and CD8+ repertoires, which had been sequenced separately. Clones were called with MiXCR by TCRdb after fastp trimmed the public reads at Q25, and only in-frame beta chains were retained. Every entry covers one CDR3 protein and lists the most common genes and DNA from its rows. Clone size and V and J calls follow TCRdb, not the original study. The sample yields just over 200,000 distinct CDR3 sequences; 9.5% to 10% were counted once. The ten largest make up 3% to 4% of the sample.

This clonotype was picked up many times. The antigen it recognizes is unknown. One base away there is no much larger clone; base qualities are not given. The sequenced sample consisted of PBMCs or a T cell subset sorted from them (not recorded which). This TCR came from a man younger than 35 who had mild COVID-19 (a few samples of this study predate the infection). The sample titles of this study are shuffled in the database, so cell type and time point are left out; the donor was told from shared clones. The sequence links TRBV4-3 to TRBJ2-3; the D gene is possibly TRBD1, with 5 bases matching. The nucleotides read TGCGCCAGCAGCCTAGACAGCCAAGCAGATACGCAGTATTTT. This encodes CASSLDSQADTQYF.